The rows below give T cell receptor beta chains drawn from one sample of a study of cytomegalovirus exposure and HLA in healthy donors. Using immunoSEQ multiplex PCR, the repertoire was profiled, and TCRdb retains in-frame clones only, with some absent. The sample includes approximately 160,000 clones, around four fifths of them seen just once. Sequenced material: PBMCs. These receptors were collected from a man aged 18 to 35 in good health and CMV-seropositive. Each CDR3 is given with its conserved first and last residue. A D gene is named only where the DNA matches it firmly. The listing skips clone size in some rows; elsewhere it reads once, few, many or a size class.

DNA: TGTGCCAGCAGCTTAACGTTAGAGGGAATTGAGACCCAGTACTTC
CDR3: CASSLTLEGIETQYF
size: NA
D: NA
J: TRBJ2-5
V: TRBV7-3

DNA: TGTGCCAGCAGCTCCCGTTTGCTAGCGGGAGGGAGGAGCTCCTACGAGCAGTACTTC
CDR3: CASSSRLLAGGRSSYEQYF
size: NA
D: TRBD2
J: TRBJ2-7
V: TRBV13

DNA: TGTGCCAGCAGCCAACAGGTGGTGAGCACTGAAGCTTTCTTT
CDR3: CASSQQVVSTEAFF
size: NA
D: NA
J: TRBJ1-1
V: TRBV6-1

DNA: TGTGCCAGCAGCGAAATACAGGGTTTCCCCTACGAGCAGTACTTC
CDR3: CASSEIQGFPYEQYF
size: NA
D: NA
J: TRBJ2-7
V: TRBV6-1

DNA: TGCGCCAGCAGCCAAGATTACCAGGGATTGGGCTACACCTTC
CDR3: CASSQDYQGLGYTF
size: NA
D: NA
J: TRBJ1-2
V: TRBV4-3

DNA: TGCAGTGCTAGTAGGCAGGCCAAAGCTTTCTTT
CDR3: CSASRQAKAFF
size: NA
D: NA
J: TRBJ1-1
V: TRBV20-1

DNA: TGTGCCAGCAGCCACCCTAGTGGGGGGGGCACCGGGGAGCTGTTTTTT
CDR3: CASSHPSGGGTGELFF
size: NA
D: TRBD2
J: TRBJ2-2
V: TRBV13

DNA: TGTGCCAGCAGTGAAGAAAGGGACAGGGGGAACTATGGCTACACCTTC
CDR3: CASSEERDRGNYGYTF
size: once
D: TRBD1
J: TRBJ1-2
V: TRBV6-1

DNA: TGTGCCAGCAGCCCCACTATTTCCTCCTACAATGAGCAGTTCTTC
CDR3: CASSPTISSYNEQFF
size: NA
D: NA
J: TRBJ2-1
V: TRBV7-9

DNA: TGTGCCAGCAGGGCCCCAGGGAGGGTCACCGGGGAGCTGTTTTTT
CDR3: CASRAPGRVTGELFF
size: once
D: TRBD2
J: TRBJ2-2
V: TRBV7-2

DNA: TGTGCCAGCAGCCAAGATAGGTTTAAAGGGACAGGGAATTCTGGAGGCTACTCCTTC
CDR3: CASSQDRFKGTGNSGGYSF
size: NA
D: TRBD1
J: TRBJ1-2
V: TRBV4-2

DNA: TGTGCCAGCAGCTTAGGAAGGGGCGCCAATCAGCCCCAGCATTTT
CDR3: CASSLGRGANQPQHF
size: NA
D: NA
J: TRBJ1-5
V: TRBV7-6

DNA: TGTGCCAGCAGTCATACAGCCGCCTATGGCTACACCTTC
CDR3: CASSHTAAYGYTF
size: once
D: NA
J: TRBJ1-2
V: TRBV28

DNA: TGTGCCAGTAGTTGGGACATCGCTGAAAAACTGTTTTTT
CDR3: CASSWDIAEKLFF
size: NA
D: NA
J: TRBJ1-4
V: TRBV19

DNA: TGTGCCACCAGCAGAGGGGGCGGCTCCTACGAGCAGTACTTC
CDR3: CATSRGGGSYEQYF
size: NA
D: NA
J: TRBJ2-7
V: TRBV15

DNA: TGTGCCTGGAGCGGGGGGGAGGGCGGCACCGGGGAGCTGTTTTTT
CDR3: CAWSGGEGGTGELFF
size: NA
D: TRBD2
J: TRBJ2-2
V: TRBV30

DNA: TGTGCTAGTGGTTTGGGAGGTAGCAGGGCTGAGCAGTTCTTC
CDR3: CASGLGGSRAEQFF
size: few
D: NA
J: TRBJ2-1
V: TRBV12-5

DNA: TGTGCCTGGGGACAGGGAAAAGAGACCCAGTACTTC
CDR3: CAWGQGKETQYF
size: NA
D: TRBD1
J: TRBJ2-5
V: TRBV30

DNA: TGTGCCAGCAGTGGGGGGGAGATTCAGTACTTC
CDR3: CASSGGEIQYF
size: NA
D: NA
J: TRBJ2-4
V: TRBV2

DNA: TGTGCCAGCAGCACCCCTACTAGCGGGGCTTACAATGAGCAGTTCTTC
CDR3: CASSTPTSGAYNEQFF
size: NA
D: TRBD2
J: TRBJ2-1
V: TRBV13

DNA: TGCGCCAGCAGCACGGACAGGCCTAGTCAGCCCCAGCATTTT
CDR3: CASSTDRPSQPQHF
size: NA
D: TRBD1
J: TRBJ1-5
V: TRBV5-1

DNA: TGTGCCAGCAGTGGGGGGACAGGGGAGGCAGATACGCAGTATTTT
CDR3: CASSGGTGEADTQYF
size: few
D: TRBD1
J: TRBJ2-3
V: TRBV2

DNA: TGTGCCAGCAGAAACGGACAGGGGAACATGAACACTGAAGCTTTCTTT
CDR3: CASRNGQGNMNTEAFF
size: once
D: TRBD1
J: TRBJ1-1
V: TRBV6-6

DNA: TGTGCCAGTAGTATCGCACAGGGAATTTACGAGCAGTACTTC
CDR3: CASSIAQGIYEQYF
size: NA
D: NA
J: TRBJ2-7
V: TRBV19

DNA: TGTGCCAGCCGGTGGGATACGCAGTATTTT
CDR3: CASRWDTQYF
size: once
D: NA
J: TRBJ2-3
V: TRBV2

DNA: TGTGCCAGCAGGATGGGGGGGCCAGGGGATACGCAGTATTTT
CDR3: CASRMGGPGDTQYF
size: NA
D: NA
J: TRBJ2-3
V: TRBV6-1

DNA: TGTGCCAGCAGCTTATATAACACTGAAGCTTTCTTT
CDR3: CASSLYNTEAFF
size: NA
D: NA
J: TRBJ1-1
V: TRBV5-6

DNA: TGTGCCAGTAGCGCGGGACGCGCCTCCTACGAGCAGTACTTC
CDR3: CASSAGRASYEQYF
size: NA
D: NA
J: TRBJ2-7
V: TRBV19

DNA: TGTGCCAGCTTGGGGGGGTTGAACACCGGGGAGCTGTTTTTT
CDR3: CASLGGLNTGELFF
size: NA
D: TRBD2
J: TRBJ2-2
V: TRBV27

DNA: TGTGCCAGCAGCTTGGCACAGGGCAATGAGCAGTTCTTC
CDR3: CASSLAQGNEQFF
size: NA
D: NA
J: TRBJ2-1
V: TRBV5-6

DNA: TGTGCCAGCAGCTTCGAACAGAACACTGAAGCTTTCTTT
CDR3: CASSFEQNTEAFF
size: once
D: NA
J: TRBJ1-1
V: TRBV7-6

DNA: TGTGCCAGCAGTGAACTCCCCAGGTTAGCGGGAGTAGATAATGAGCAGTTCTTC
CDR3: CASSELPRLAGVDNEQFF
size: NA
D: TRBD2
J: TRBJ2-1
V: TRBV6-1

DNA: TGTGCCAGTAGTACGCGGAGTGCACTCAATGAGCAGTTCTTC
CDR3: CASSTRSALNEQFF
size: NA
D: NA
J: TRBJ2-1
V: TRBV19

DNA: TGCAGCGTTCGCCAGATGAACACTGAAGCTTTCTTT
CDR3: CSVRQMNTEAFF
size: once
D: NA
J: TRBJ1-1
V: TRBV29-1

DNA: TGTGCCATTGGAGGGGCGTGGGGGGTAAGCTCTGGGGCCAACGTCCTGACTTTC
CDR3: CAIGGAWGVSSGANVLTF
size: once
D: NA
J: TRBJ2-6
V: TRBV7-9

DNA: TGTGCCAGCAGCTTAGGCGCCGCCAGCGGGAGCTACGAGCAGTACTTC
CDR3: CASSLGAASGSYEQYF
size: NA
D: TRBD2
J: TRBJ2-7
V: TRBV7-6

DNA: TGTGCCAGCCACCTGATCAATAGAGGTCGGGGCACTGAAGCTTTCTTT
CDR3: CASHLINRGRGTEAFF
size: once
D: NA
J: TRBJ1-1
V: TRBV9

DNA: TGTGCCAGCAGTTTTATCGGCCGACAGCTGCACTATGGCTACACCTTC
CDR3: CASSFIGRQLHYGYTF
size: NA
D: NA
J: TRBJ1-2
V: TRBV28

DNA: TGTGCCAGCAGCTTAACACAGGGAGTCCACGAGCAGTACTTC
CDR3: CASSLTQGVHEQYF
size: NA
D: NA
J: TRBJ2-7
V: TRBV7-9

DNA: TGTGCCAGCAGCCGAACCCGACAGACTAACTATGGCTACACCTTC
CDR3: CASSRTRQTNYGYTF
size: NA
D: NA
J: TRBJ1-2
V: TRBV7-2

DNA: TGTGCTAGTGGTCGCTTTGGGAGAAGGTACGAGCAGTACTTC
CDR3: CASGRFGRRYEQYF
size: few
D: NA
J: TRBJ2-7
V: TRBV12-5

DNA: TGTGGGGCGGGGCATGGGGGGAATGAGCAGTTCTTC
CDR3: CGAGHGGNEQFF
size: NA
D: NA
J: TRBJ2-1
V: TRBV2

DNA: TGTGCCACCAGCTTTACGATGGGGGAGGGCGAGCAGTACTTC
CDR3: CATSFTMGEGEQYF
size: NA
D: TRBD2
J: TRBJ2-7
V: TRBV15

DNA: TGTGCCAGCTCACACAGGGAATCCCACACAGATACGCAGTATTTT
CDR3: CASSHRESHTDTQYF
size: NA
D: NA
J: TRBJ2-3
V: TRBV18

DNA: TGTGCCAGCAGCCCTTTAGGACTAGCGGGAGCGCCTAATGAGCAGTTCTTC
CDR3: CASSPLGLAGAPNEQFF
size: NA
D: TRBD2
J: TRBJ2-1
V: TRBV5-1

DNA: TGTGCCAGCAGCTTTGGGCAGGGAGGATATGGCTACACCTTC
CDR3: CASSFGQGGYGYTF
size: NA
D: NA
J: TRBJ1-2
V: TRBV11-2

DNA: TGTGCCAGCAGCCAAGATCCGTCTTGGAGAGAGACCCAGTACTTC
CDR3: CASSQDPSWRETQYF
size: NA
D: NA
J: TRBJ2-5
V: TRBV14

DNA: TGTGCCAGCAGCTTCGGAGGGTCTCCCTACGAGCAGTACTTC
CDR3: CASSFGGSPYEQYF
size: NA
D: NA
J: TRBJ2-7
V: TRBV7-2

DNA: TGTGCCAGCAGCTTGGCCCAGGACACGAACACTGAAGCTTTCTTT
CDR3: CASSLAQDTNTEAFF
size: NA
D: NA
J: TRBJ1-1
V: TRBV7-3

DNA: TGTGCCAGCAGCTTAGGACACCGGGACAGGGTCCACGAGCAGTACTTC
CDR3: CASSLGHRDRVHEQYF
size: NA
D: TRBD1
J: TRBJ2-7
V: TRBV13

DNA: TGCGCCAGCAGGAGCCTTGGGCGGGGTTCACCCCTCCACTTT
CDR3: CASRSLGRGSPLHF
size: NA
D: NA
J: TRBJ1-6
V: TRBV5-1

DNA: TGTGCCAGCAGACTACTAGCGGGACGCACAGATACGCAGTATTTT
CDR3: CASRLLAGRTDTQYF
size: NA
D: TRBD2
J: TRBJ2-3
V: TRBV7-2

DNA: TGTGCCAGCAGCGACTCCGTGGGGGGGGCTTGGGAGACCCAGTACTTC
CDR3: CASSDSVGGAWETQYF
size: NA
D: NA
J: TRBJ2-5
V: TRBV7-9